Each of the 27 T cell receptor beta chains below was sequenced from the same sample in a study of blood T cell repertoires in COVID-19 (dated by TCRdb to the early 2020s). The library was obtained by the immunoSEQ multiplex PCR assay. Drawn from immuneACCESS, this table holds only the in-frame rearrangements with V and J called that TCRdb kept. Clones are partly lost; checked studies trace under half to an unresolved V gene and leave the rest unexplained. Recorded for this sample are approximately 93,000 clones; 60% to 85% of them occurred a single time. Clones ranked in the top ten supply about 10% of the sample. The specimen was peripheral blood. Source of these receptors: a woman of 80 years or more with acute or convalescent COVID-19.

The gene calls are TRBV21-1 and TRBJ2-7; the table's D call, TRBD1, has no DNA check behind it. TRBV21-1 is noted as a pseudogene. The CDR3 runs to 14 residues. CDR3 protein: CASRMGQVSHEQYF. CDR3 DNA: TGTGCCAGCAGGATGGGACAGGTCTCTCACGAGCAGTACTTC.

The chain carries TRBV4-3 and TRBJ1-4; maybe TRBD1 (6 bases). Germline CDR1 and CDR2: LGHNA and YSLEER. Trimming took 1 base from V and 8 from J, leaving 14 bases between them. The CDR3 runs to 15 residues. CDR3 in amino acids: CASSQAPGAGEKLFF. The CDR3 bases are TGCGCCAGCAGCCAAGCCCCAGGGGCTGGCGAAAAACTGTTTTTT.

CDR3 residues: CASSGRRANTGELFF. CDR3 nucleotide sequence: TGTGCCAGCAGCGGGAGAAGGGCGAACACCGGGGAGCTGTTTTTT. The chain carries TRBV6-5 and TRBJ2-2, with D maybe TRBD2 (6 bases). The CDR3 covers 15 residues. Deletions cut 6 bases from V and 0 bases from J, with 11 bases between. CDR1 is MNHEY, CDR2 SVGAGI, per germline.

CDR3 sequence: CASSSTYPGLSNYGYTF. CDR3 in DNA: TGTGCCAGCAGCTCAACCTACCCCGGACTATCTAACTATGGCTACACCTTC. The chain employs TRBV7-9 and TRBJ1-2; no clear D. The CDR3 sequence is 17 residues long. Trimming shortened V by 4 bases and J by 0 bases, and 18 bases separated the two germline ends. Looked up from germline, CDR1 is SEHNR and CDR2 is FQNEAQ (reference sequence).

This clone was observed once. The gene calls are TRBV2 and TRBJ2-2, with 7 bases identical to TRBD2. The CDR3 is made up of 15 amino acids. Trimming cost V 6 bases and J 6 bases; bases outside gene matches: 10. The germline V gene encodes CDR1 SNHLY and CDR2 FYNNEI. The CDR3 sequence is CASREEGGAAGELFF. The CDR3 DNA reads TGTGCCAGCAGGGAGGAGGGAGGGGCTGCCGGGGAGCTGTTTTTT.

This chain links TRBV10-1 with TRBJ1-1, with D unclear. The CDR3 loop spans 9 amino acids. Germline V gene lookup returns CDR1 WNHNN and CDR2 SYGVQD (reference sequence). V lost 11 bases and J 6 bases, leaving 7 bases between the germline ends. CDR3: CAWEAEAFF. The CDR3 DNA reads as TGCGCCTGGGAGGCTGAAGCTTTCTTT.

This clone was seen a handful of times. This chain uses TRBV5-4 with TRBJ2-7; D unclear. The CDR3 extends over 12 amino acids. V lost 0 bases to trimming and J lost 3 bases, with 4 bases between them. The germline V gene encodes CDR1 SGHNT and CDR2 YYREEE (reference sequence). DNA of the CDR3: TGTGCCAGCAGCTTGGGAGGCTACGAGCAGTACTTC. Translated: CASSLGGYEQYF.

The V and J genes are TRBV3-1 (or the pseudogene TRBV3-2) and TRBJ2-1; TRBD1 is a possible D gene (6 bases). The CDR3 totals 12 residues. Germline assignment: CDR1 LGHDT and CDR2 YNNKEL (reference sequence). The germline V and J ends were trimmed by 0 bases and 15 bases, with 12 bases remaining between them. This CDR3 is CASSQDYQGTFF. The CDR3 bases are TGTGCCAGCAGCCAAGATTACCAGGGGACGTTCTTC.

The chain employs TRBV27 and TRBJ2-7, with a tentative D call TRBD1 (6 bases). V was clipped by 2 bases and J by 3 bases, with 8 bases between them. CDR1 is MNHEY and CDR2 is SMNVEV in the germline V gene (reference sequence). This CDR3 region has 13 residues. CDR3 nucleotides: TGTGCCAGCAGTTTAGGACAGATCTACGAGCAGTACTTC. Its protein is CASSLGQIYEQYF.

CDR3 loop: CAWSTTGGGYEQYF. CDR3 bases: TGTGCCTGGAGTACGACAGGGGGGGGTTACGAGCAGTACTTC. The chain has TRBV30 and TRBJ2-7; 9 positions match TRBD1. The CDR3 loop spans 14 amino acids. The ends lost 2 bases at V and 4 bases at J; junction bases unmatched: 6. Germline V gene sequence: CDR1 GTSNPN, CDR2 SVGIG (reference sequence).

This clone occurred once. The V call is TRBV11-2, the J call TRBJ1-2; D call uncertain. This CDR3 has 15 residues. Germline assignment: CDR1 SGHAT and CDR2 FQNNGV. V was cut by 0 bases and J by 0 bases, with 8 bases left in between. The CDR3 sequence is CASSLDMSSNYGYTF. The CDR3, as DNA: TGTGCCAGCAGCTTAGACATGAGTTCTAACTATGGCTACACCTTC.

V gene TRBV19 combines with J gene TRBJ1-2; tentatively, D is TRBD1 (6 bases). V was shortened by 2 bases and J by 8 bases, with 12 bases between the two germline ends. This CDR3 is 13 amino acids long. Per the germline V gene, CDR1 is LNHDA and CDR2 is SQIVND (reference sequence). In DNA form, the CDR3 reads TGTGCCAGTAGTATACGGGGGGCTCGCGGCTACACCTTC. Translation: CASSIRGARGYTF. Using reference TRBV19 and TRBJ1-2 for the parts outside the CDR3, the full variable domain is DGGITQSPKYLFRKEGQNVTLSCEQNLNHDAMYWYRQDPGQGLRLIYYSQIVNDFQKGDIAEGYSVSREKKESFPLTVTSAQKNPTAFYLCASSIRGARGYTFGSGTRLTVV.

This clone was recorded at least ten times. The rearrangement uses TRBV29-1 and TRBJ1-4; D gene uncertain. The germline V gene encodes CDR1 SQVTM and CDR2 ANQGSEA. Trimming took 7 bases from V and 5 from J, leaving 11 bases between them. This CDR3 is built from 12 residues. CDR3 nucleotides: TGCAGCGCCCGGGGTAGCAATGAAAAACTGTTTTTT. It codes for CSARGSNEKLFF.

This chain joins TRBV9 and TRBJ2-2; D is possibly TRBD2 (6 bases). Germline V CDR1 and CDR2: SGDLS, YYNGEE. The CDR3 sequence is 16 residues long. The V end lost 0 bases, the J end lost 6 bases, and 15 bases lay between the germline ends. CDR3 amino acids: CASSVGAGSRSGELFF. The DNA of the CDR3 is TGTGCCAGCAGCGTAGGTGCCGGGAGTAGGTCCGGGGAGCTGTTTTTT.

The chain carries TRBV6-5 and TRBJ2-5, with unresolved D. The V gene lost 0 bases and the J gene lost 0 bases, with 8 bases spanning the gap. There are 15 residues in the CDR3. Germline V CDR1 and CDR2: MNHEY, SVGAGI. As DNA, the CDR3 is TGTGCCAGCAGTTACTCCCCCGGAGACCAAGAGACCCAGTACTTC. This gives the protein CASSYSPGDQETQYF.

The rearrangement joins TRBV28 to TRBJ1-2, with 8 bases matching TRBD1. Germline CDR1 reads MDHEN; CDR2 reads SYDVKM. The CDR3 has 12 residues. The junction had 7 bases not matched to a gene; V was cut back by 9 bases and J by 7 bases. The CDR3 nucleotides read TGTGCCAGTAGTACAGGGGGTATTGGCTACACCTTC. Translated: CASSTGGIGYTF.

This chain links TRBV3-1 (or the pseudogene TRBV3-2) with TRBJ2-4; possibly TRBD2 for D (6 bases). CDR1 and CDR2 (germline): LGHDT, YNNKEL (reference sequence). V was pared by 7 bases and J by 5 bases, with 12 bases between. The CDR3 covers 13 residues. CDR3 nucleotides: TGTGCCAGCAAGAGGGAGGTGGAAAACATTCAGTACTTC. Protein: CASKREVENIQYF.

V is TRBV9 and J is TRBJ2-7; D is undetermined. Germline V gene lookup returns CDR1 SGDLS and CDR2 YYNGEE. The CDR3 spans 14 residues. The V end lost 0 bases, the J end lost 2 bases, and 9 bases lay between the germline ends. CDR3 nucleotides: TGTGCCAGCAGCGTAGCCGGCGGAACCTACGAGCAGTACTTC. Its translation: CASSVAGGTYEQYF.

This clone was detected only a few times. The chain is built from TRBV7-2 and TRBJ2-1; 7 nucleotides line up with TRBD2. The CDR3 extends over 14 amino acids. J was trimmed by 3 bases and V by 6 bases; bases with no gene match: 5. Germline-derived CDR1 and CDR2 are SGHTA and FQGNSA. CDR3 loop: CASRTGTNYNEQFF. CDR3 bases: TGTGCCAGCAGAACCGGGACTAACTACAATGAGCAGTTCTTC.

With regard to this clone: The same CDR3 also results from other DNA sequences found in this sample. The chain is built from TRBV30 and TRBJ1-5, with D perhaps TRBD1 (5 bases). This CDR3 has 13 residues. In germline, CDR1 is GTSNPN, CDR2 SVGIG (reference sequence). V was cut by 0 bases and J by 2 bases, with 5 bases left in between. The CDR3 region is CAWSVQGNQPQHF. The CDR3 nucleotides are TGTGCCTGGAGTGTACAGGGCAATCAGCCCCAGCATTTT.

This clone was observed a few times. V and J are TRBV28 and TRBJ1-5; 9 nucleotides line up with TRBD1. Losses at the gene ends were 6 bases for V and 8 bases for J; bases not matched to a gene: 8. Germline CDR1 reads MDHEN; CDR2 reads SYDVKM. This CDR3 comprises 14 residues. The CDR3 coding sequence is TGTGCCAGCAGCCCTGGACAGGGGAAGGAGCCCCAGCATTTT. As protein: CASSPGQGKEPQHF.

The chain has TRBV28 and TRBJ2-5; TRBD1 might be the D (6 bases). With 2 bases removed from V and 5 bases from J, the gap between germline ends came to 12 bases. The germline V gene has CDR1 MDHEN and CDR2 SYDVKM. The CDR3 contains 14 residues. CDR3 residues: CASSLRGYGETQYF. The CDR3 DNA sequence: TGTGCCAGCAGTTTAAGGGGGTACGGGGAGACCCAGTACTTC.

The sample holds one count of this clone. The chain has TRBV28 and TRBJ1-5; 8 bases are a match to TRBD1. Germline trimming cut 5 bases from V and 2 bases from J; bases unmatched to any gene: 8. CDR3 length: 16 residues. Looked up from germline, CDR1 is MDHEN and CDR2 is SYDVKM. CDR3 in amino acids: CASSTTGQGGNQPQHF. CDR3 in DNA: TGTGCCAGCAGTACGACCGGACAGGGCGGCAATCAGCCCCAGCATTTT.

The V gene is TRBV5-1, the J gene TRBJ2-2; D is possibly TRBD2 (6 bases). The germline V gene encodes CDR1 SGHRS and CDR2 YFSETQ. Trimming left V 4 bases short and J 0 bases short, with 16 bases between. This CDR3 spans 17 amino acids. CDR3 residues: CASSLHGGPANTGELFF. For the CDR3, the DNA is TGCGCCAGCAGCCTCCACGGAGGGCCGGCGAACACCGGGGAGCTGTTTTTT.

This chain uses TRBV5-8 with TRBJ2-3, with D possibly being TRBD2 (6 bases). CDR3 length equals 15 residues. Germline V gene data show CDR1 as SGHTS and CDR2 as YDEGEE. Trimming pared 4 bases from V and 2 bases from J, leaving 14 bases between. The CDR3 sequence is CASSVTGLYTDTQYF. The CDR3 nucleotides read TGTGCCAGCAGCGTGACGGGACTTTACACAGATACGCAGTATTTT. Supplemented by reference TRBV5-8 and TRBJ2-3, the full variable domain reads EAGVTQSPTHLIKTRGQQATLRCSPISGHTSVYWYQQALGLGLQFLLWYDEGEERNRGNFPPRFSGRQFPNYSSELNVNALELEDSALYLCASSVTGLYTDTQYFGPGTRLTVL.

V gene TRBV30 combines with J gene TRBJ1-2; 9 positions agree with TRBD1. This CDR3 has 16 residues. The trim removed 4 bases at V and 1 base at J, leaving 10 bases unmatched. CDR1 and CDR2 (germline): GTSNPN, SVGIG (reference sequence). The CDR3: CAWTHLQGAYNYGYTF. The CDR3 DNA is TGTGCCTGGACCCACTTACAGGGGGCCTATAACTATGGCTACACCTTC.

CDR3 loop: CASTDSGSNQPQHF. The CDR3 DNA reads as TGTGCCAGTACGGACAGTGGGAGCAATCAGCCCCAGCATTTT. This rearrangement joins TRBV19 to TRBJ1-5; D is perhaps TRBD1 (6 bases). V was cut by 7 bases and J by 1 base, with 11 bases left in between. This CDR3 has 14 residues. Per the germline V gene, CDR1 is LNHDA and CDR2 is SQIVND (reference sequence).